The TCR beta chain under discussion was sequenced for a study of T-cell reconstitution after alpha-beta-depleted transplantation in children. Note on this clonotype: The target antigen is unknown.

V was pared by 0 bases and J by 1 base, with 6 bases of the junction left unmatched. Looked up from germline, CDR1 is DFQATT and CDR2 is SNEGSKA (reference sequence). The CDR3 contains 16 residues. Unique molecular identifiers were used to barcode this TCRbeta library. TCRdb reprocessed the PCR reads with MiXCR, giving one entry per CDR3 protein. The sample lists about 980,000 distinct CDR3 sequences; about 31% were seen once. Broader study findings: From surviving recipient T cells and thymic progenitors came the high day-60 TCRbeta diversity observed in some patients.

This sample comprised PBMCs, mostly from graft donor cells, obtained 360 days after TCRalphabeta/CD19-depleted stem cell transplant. The source is a boy younger than two who had a stem cell transplant for SCID, so the T cells may come from the graft donor. The chain combines TRBV20-1 with TRBJ2-1; TRBD1 aligns across 7 bases. CDR3 loop: CSAREFQGESYNEQFF. The DNA of the CDR3 is TGCAGTGCTAGAGAATTTCAGGGGGAATCCTACAATGAGCAGTTCTTC.